What follows are 31 T cell receptor beta chains derived from one specimen sequenced in a study of blood T cell repertoires in COVID-19. Generated by immunoSEQ multiplex PCR, the TCRdb table keeps only in-frame clones and is missing some. The data show around 100,000 clones, roughly 80% seen once. Sequencing was done on a sample of peripheral blood. The receptor set was obtained from a woman of 80 years or more with active or convalescent COVID-19.

The V call is TRBV5-4, the J call TRBJ1-1; 7 nucleotides line up with TRBD1. The junction had 8 bases not matched to a gene; V was cut back by 5 bases and J by 4 bases. The CDR3 is 14 residues long. Germline CDR1 reads SGHNT; CDR2 reads YYREEE (reference sequence). This CDR3 is CASRLTGSGTEAFF. The DNA of the CDR3 is TGTGCCAGCAGGCTGACAGGGTCGGGCACTGAAGCTTTCTTT.

The V gene is TRBV19, the J gene TRBJ1-6; 10 positions match TRBD1. CDR1 is LNHDA, CDR2 SQIVND, per germline (reference sequence). V lost 5 bases and J lost 10; bases outside the gene matches: 8. There are 15 residues in the CDR3. CDR3 amino acids: CASSLRTGGTSPLHF. The DNA for the CDR3 is TGTGCCAGTAGTCTACGGACAGGGGGGACGTCACCCCTCCACTTT.

The chain combines TRBV6-5 with TRBJ1-2; TRBD1 matches at 10 bases. J lost 4 bases, V lost 6 bases, and 2 bases had no gene match. The CDR3 consists of 13 residues. The germline CDR1 and CDR2 sequences are MNHEY and SVGAGI. The CDR3 DNA reads TGTGCCAGCAGGGACAGGGGGGGCTATGGCTACACCTTC. The encoded protein is CASRDRGGYGYTF.

The CDR3 coding sequence is TGTGCCAGCAGCCTAAGGGGAGGGAAGAACACCGGGGAGCTGTTTTTT. Translated, it gives CASSLRGGKNTGELFF. The chain couples TRBV3-1 (or the pseudogene TRBV3-2) to TRBJ2-2; 7 bases line up with TRBD2. The junction had 6 bases not matched to a gene; V was cut back by 4 bases and J by 1 base. Germline CDR1 reads LGHDT; CDR2 reads YNNKEL (reference sequence). The CDR3 has 16 residues.

This chain joins TRBV9 and TRBJ1-5; 7 bases map to TRBD1. The CDR3 contains 15 residues. Germline lookup yields CDR1 SGDLS and CDR2 YYNGEE. Trimming took 3 bases from V and 6 from J; bases not matched to a gene: 9. The CDR3 DNA sequence: TGTGCCAGCAGCGCGGGTACAGGGGTGGCTCAGCCCCAGCATTTT. Translated, it gives CASSAGTGVAQPQHF.

The chain recombines TRBV5-1 with TRBJ1-4; 9 nucleotides align to TRBD1. Trimming took 2 bases from V and 6 from J; bases not matched to a gene: 5. The CDR3 is 15 amino acids. Germline CDR1 reads SGHRS; CDR2 reads YFSETQ. The CDR3 region is CASSLDGTGYEKLFF. CDR3 sequence (DNA): TGCGCCAGCAGCTTAGACGGGACAGGGTATGAAAAACTGTTTTTT. The entire variable domain, with the rest obtained from reference TRBV5-1 and TRBJ1-4, is as follows: KAGVTQTPRYLIKTRGQQVTLSCSPISGHRSVSWYQQTPGQGLQFLFEYFSETQRNKGNFPGRFSGRQFSNSRSEMNVSTLELGDSALYLCASSLDGTGYEKLFFGSGTQLSVL.

V usage is TRBV6-1 and J usage is TRBJ2-5; 8 bases agree with TRBD2. Germline CDR1 reads MNHNS; CDR2 reads SASEGT. This CDR3 comprises 14 residues. The V segment lost 4 bases and the J segment 2 bases; nucleotides outside the gene matches: 3. CDR3: CASSVAGLQETQYF. As DNA, the CDR3 is TGTGCCAGCAGTGTAGCGGGACTTCAAGAGACCCAGTACTTC.

The V call is TRBV10-3, the J call TRBJ2-5; TRBD2 agrees at 14 bases. Trimming took 6 bases from V and 4 from J; bases not matched to a gene: 1. This CDR3 has 14 amino acids. The V gene's germline CDR1 is ENHRY and CDR2 SYGVKD. CDR3 sequence: CAISGTSGGETQYF. The CDR3 nucleotides are TGTGCCATCAGCGGGACTAGCGGGGGAGAGACCCAGTACTTC.

The chain links TRBV9 to TRBJ2-5; weak D call: TRBD2 (6 bases). The V gene's germline CDR1 is SGDLS and CDR2 YYNGEE. With 0 bases removed from V and 4 bases from J, the gap between germline ends came to 10 bases. This CDR3 has 14 amino acids. CDR3 region: CASSVELGGETQYF. The CDR3 nucleotides are TGTGCCAGCAGCGTAGAGCTGGGGGGAGAGACCCAGTACTTC.

The sample holds one count of this clone. The V call is TRBV27, the J call TRBJ2-7, with 9 positions matching TRBD1. From germline, CDR1 is MNHEY and CDR2 SMNVEV (reference sequence). V dropped 8 bases and J dropped 2; count of bases not matched to a gene: 7. The CDR3 extends over 14 amino acids. The CDR3 nucleotides are TGTGCCAGCCTTCCCTACAGGGGGCCCTACGAGCAGTACTTC. Translating gives CASLPYRGPYEQYF.

The chain is built from TRBV7-2 and TRBJ2-1, with D maybe TRBD2 (6 bases). The CDR3 sequence is 16 residues long. Germline V gives CDR1 SGHTA, CDR2 FQGNSA. Trimming pared 0 bases from V and 4 bases from J, leaving 13 bases between. The CDR3 coding sequence is TGTGCCAGCAGCTTAGCGCACGGACTAACATACAATGAGCAGTTCTTC. This sequence encodes CASSLAHGLTYNEQFF.

This rearrangement joins TRBV24-1 to TRBJ2-2; 9 bases map to TRBD1. Per germline, CDR1 KGHDR and CDR2 SFDVKD. The CDR3 covers 16 residues. With 4 bases clipped from V and 3 bases from J, the junction kept 5 bases outside the gene matches. The CDR3 DNA reads as TGTGCCACCAGTGACCCCGGGACAGGGCACACCGGGGAGCTGTTTTTT. It specifies CATSDPGTGHTGELFF.

This chain uses TRBV6-2 or TRBV6-3 with TRBJ2-7; D is uncertain. This CDR3 is 13 amino acids long. Trimming removed 2 bases from V and 2 bases from J, with 7 bases in between. Germline values: CDR1 MNHEY, CDR2 SVGEGT. In DNA form, the CDR3 reads TGTGCCAGCAGTTACCTCGCTACCTACGAGCAGTACTTC. It yields the protein CASSYLATYEQYF.

This chain uses TRBV7-3 with TRBJ2-2; 8 positions agree with TRBD2. The CDR3 length is 15 residues. With 5 bases clipped from V and 6 bases from J, the junction kept 8 bases outside the gene matches. Looked up from germline, CDR1 is SGHTA and CDR2 is FQGTGA. This chain's CDR3 is CASSRGLAEAGELFF. The CDR3 DNA follows: TGTGCCAGCAGCCGCGGACTAGCCGAAGCCGGGGAGCTGTTTTTT.

J is TRBJ2-7 and V is TRBV18; TRBD2 agrees at 8 bases. Germline assignment: CDR1 KGHSH and CDR2 LQKENI. Trimming cost V 0 bases and J 3 bases; bases outside gene matches: 7. The CDR3 covers 16 residues. CDR3 nucleotides: TGTGCCAGCTCACCACCGTCCCGGGGGGGCGGCTACGAGCAGTACTTC. Protein product: CASSPPSRGGGYEQYF.

The gene calls are TRBV7-8 and TRBJ2-5; possibly TRBD2 for D (6 bases). Germline V gene lookup returns CDR1 SGHVS and CDR2 FQNEAQ. The CDR3 contains 14 residues. Trimming pared 2 bases from V and 3 bases from J, leaving 10 bases between. The CDR3 here is CASSLRWGEETQYF. The DNA for the CDR3 is TGTGCCAGCAGCTTACGGTGGGGGGAAGAGACCCAGTACTTC.

The chain uses TRBV20-1 and TRBJ2-3; D may be TRBD1 (5 bases). Trimming left V 4 bases short and J 5 bases short, with 7 bases between. In germline, CDR1 is DFQATT, CDR2 SNEGSKA (reference sequence). The CDR3 loop spans 11 amino acids. CDR3 nucleotides: TGCAGTGCTAAAAGGGGAGATACGCAGTATTTT. Residues: CSAKRGDTQYF.

V gene TRBV5-4 combines with J gene TRBJ2-1; D might be TRBD2 (6 bases). The length of the CDR3 is 14 residues. Germline CDR1 is SGHNT and CDR2 is YYREEE (reference sequence). V was pared by 5 bases and J by 0 bases, with 9 bases between. CDR3 sequence reads: CASSSGSSYNEQFF. DNA for the CDR3: TGTGCCAGCAGTTCCGGGAGCTCCTACAATGAGCAGTTCTTC.

J is TRBJ2-3 and V is TRBV7-3; D possibly corresponds to TRBD2 (6 bases). The CDR3 has 13 residues. Deletions cut 5 bases from V and 2 bases from J, with 8 bases between. The V gene's germline CDR1 is SGHTA and CDR2 FQGTGA. The CDR3 coding sequence is TGTGCCAGCAGCCGGGACTTCACAGATACGCAGTATTTT. This encodes CASSRDFTDTQYF. Together with reference TRBV7-3 and TRBJ2-3, the CDR3 gives the full variable domain: GAGVSQTPSNKVTEKGKYVELRCDPISGHTALYWYRQSLGQGPEFLIYFQGTGAADDSGLPNDRFFAVRPEGSVSTLKIQRTERGDSAVYLCASSRDFTDTQYFGPGTRLTVL.

This clone has only a few counts. Within the sample, other DNA sequences also encode this same CDR3. The chain links TRBV28 to TRBJ1-5; D is uncertain. The CDR3 loop spans 14 amino acids. Germline V gene sequence: CDR1 MDHEN, CDR2 SYDVKM. The V end lost 3 bases, the J end lost 6 bases, and 12 bases lay between the germline ends. The DNA for the CDR3 is TGTGCCAGCAGTTTTTCGGGGAACGGTCAGCCCCAGCATTTT. It codes for CASSFSGNGQPQHF.

The chain uses TRBV2 and TRBJ2-1; D not certain. Trimming left V 5 bases short and J 7 bases short, with 6 bases between. Germline CDR1 and CDR2: SNHLY and FYNNEI. The CDR3 runs to 11 residues. The CDR3 DNA sequence: TGTGCCAGCAGTCCCCAAAATGAGCAGTTCTTC. Amino acid sequence: CASSPQNEQFF. Full variable domain (outside the CDR3, taken from reference TRBV2 and TRBJ2-1): EPEVTQTPSHQVTQMGQEVILRCVPISNHLYFYWYRQILGQKVEFLVSFYNNEISEKSEIFDDQFSVERPDGSNFTLKIRSTKLEDSAMYFCASSPQNEQFFGPGTRLTVL.

This sequence joins TRBV28 and TRBJ1-4; TRBD1 aligns across 8 bases. The CDR3 covers 15 residues. Germline CDR1 is MDHEN and CDR2 is SYDVKM. Trimming at V came to 5 bases and at J to 4 bases, leaving 6 bases not matched to a gene. The CDR3 reads CASSPGTGLNEKLFF. DNA of the CDR3: TGTGCCAGCAGTCCGGGGACAGGACTTAATGAAAAACTGTTTTTT.

The rearrangement links TRBV5-4 to TRBJ1-1; D not resolved. Germline CDR1 and CDR2: SGHNT and YYREEE (reference sequence). Trimming took 4 bases from V and 2 from J, leaving 12 bases between them. The CDR3 covers 14 residues. The CDR3 bases are TGTGCCAGCAGCCTACCTGGAGGCAACACTGAAGCTTTCTTT. Translated, it gives CASSLPGGNTEAFF.

This clone was observed a few times. The gene calls are TRBV15 and TRBJ1-2; D is uncertain. This CDR3 has 14 residues. V dropped 0 bases and J dropped 4 bases, with 9 bases sitting between them. The germline V gene encodes CDR1 LNHNV and CDR2 YYDKDF (reference sequence). The CDR3 here is CATSRDRQAYGYTF. Written as DNA, the CDR3 is TGTGCCACCAGCAGAGATAGGCAGGCCTATGGCTACACCTTC.

V is TRBV5-1 and J is TRBJ2-1, with 7 bases matching TRBD1. Unmatched junction bases numbered 2, after V lost 0 bases and J lost 2 bases. The CDR3 consists of 15 residues. Germline CDR1 and CDR2: SGHRS and YFSETQ. CDR3 region: CASSLAGQTYNEQFF. CDR3 DNA sequence: TGCGCCAGCAGCTTGGCGGGACAGACCTACAATGAGCAGTTCTTC.

This chain links TRBV7-9 with TRBJ1-1; 12 bases align to TRBD1. Looked up from germline, CDR1 is SEHNR and CDR2 is FQNEAQ (reference sequence). After removal of 5 bases from V and 12 bases from J, the junction contained 16 bases not matched to a gene. The CDR3 runs to 16 residues. CDR3 in amino acids: CASSPKSSGTGGSPFF. The CDR3 DNA reads as TGTGCCAGCAGCCCGAAAAGCTCCGGGACAGGGGGCTCCCCTTTCTTT.

The rearrangement uses TRBV24-1 and TRBJ2-1; TRBD1 matches at 7 bases. V lost 3 bases and J lost 6; bases outside the gene matches: 7. Germline values: CDR1 KGHDR, CDR2 SFDVKD. The CDR3 has 15 residues. CDR3 in amino acids: CATSDPQGEPNEQFF. CDR3 nucleotide sequence: TGTGCCACCAGTGATCCCCAGGGGGAACCCAATGAGCAGTTCTTC.

The chain recombines TRBV5-1 with TRBJ2-3, with D tentatively TRBD2 (7 bases). Trimming shortened V by 0 bases and J by 2 bases, and 10 bases separated the two germline ends. CDR1 and CDR2 (germline): SGHRS, YFSETQ. The CDR3 extends over 15 amino acids. The CDR3: CASSLGGGNTDTQYF. The CDR3 DNA reads TGCGCCAGCAGCTTGGGCGGGGGCAACACAGATACGCAGTATTTT. Combining the CDR3 with reference TRBV5-1 and TRBJ2-3 gives the whole variable domain KAGVTQTPRYLIKTRGQQVTLSCSPISGHRSVSWYQQTPGQGLQFLFEYFSETQRNKGNFPGRFSGRQFSNSRSEMNVSTLELGDSALYLCASSLGGGNTDTQYFGPGTRLTVL.

The chain employs TRBV27 and TRBJ1-2, with 7 nucleotides matching TRBD1. The CDR3 extends over 15 amino acids. Germline V lookup: CDR1 MNHEY, CDR2 SMNVEV (reference sequence). V was pared by 0 bases and J by 7 bases, with 8 bases of the junction left unmatched. Here the CDR3 reads CASSLSRAGGRGYTF. DNA of the CDR3: TGTGCCAGCAGTTTATCGAGGGCAGGGGGACGTGGCTACACCTTC.

The CDR3 DNA reads as TGTGCCAGCATTCAAAAGGGTGGGGGTAGGGGGAATGAGCAGTTCTTC. Translation: CASIQKGGGRGNEQFF. V usage is TRBV28 and J usage is TRBJ2-1; the D gene is possibly TRBD1 (6 bases). The V gene's germline CDR1 is MDHEN and CDR2 SYDVKM. V lost 7 bases and J lost 7, with 23 bases in between. The CDR3 is 16 residues long.

V usage is TRBV18 and J usage is TRBJ1-3, with a tentative D call TRBD1 (6 bases). V was shortened by 4 bases and J by 1 base, with 11 bases between the two germline ends. CDR3 length: 15 residues. Germline V gene data show CDR1 as KGHSH and CDR2 as LQKENI. The CDR3 DNA is TGTGCCAGCTCACAGAGACAGGATTCTGGAAACACCATATATTTT. This codes for CASSQRQDSGNTIYF. The whole variable domain, filled in from reference TRBV18 and TRBJ1-3, reads NAGVMQNPRHLVRRRGQEARLRCSPMKGHSHVYWYRQLPEEGLKFMVYLQKENIIDESGMPKERFSAEFPKEGPSILRIQQVVRGDSAAYFCASSQRQDSGNTIYFGEGSWLTVV.